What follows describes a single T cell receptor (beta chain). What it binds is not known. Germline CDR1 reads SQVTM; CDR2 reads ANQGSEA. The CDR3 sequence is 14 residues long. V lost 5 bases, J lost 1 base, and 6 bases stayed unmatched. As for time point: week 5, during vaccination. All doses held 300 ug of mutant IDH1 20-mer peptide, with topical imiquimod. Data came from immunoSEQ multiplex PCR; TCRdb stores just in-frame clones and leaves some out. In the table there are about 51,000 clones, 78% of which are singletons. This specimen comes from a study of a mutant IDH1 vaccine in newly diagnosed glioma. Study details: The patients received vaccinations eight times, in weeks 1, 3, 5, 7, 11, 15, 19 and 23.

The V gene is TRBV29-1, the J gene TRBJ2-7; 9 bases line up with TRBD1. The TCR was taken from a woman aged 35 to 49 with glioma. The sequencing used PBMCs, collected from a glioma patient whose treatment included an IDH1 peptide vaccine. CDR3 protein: CSVIQGASSYEQYF. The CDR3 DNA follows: TGCAGCGTTATACAGGGGGCGAGTTCCTACGAGCAGTACTTC.